The 27 T cell receptor beta chains in this list originate from one sample, sequenced in a study of blood T cell repertoires in COVID-19 (dated by TCRdb to 2019 to 2021). The receptor library was made with the immunoSEQ multiplex PCR assay. TCRdb's version of the immuneACCESS table is confined to in-frame rearrangements and falls short of the full clone set. An unresolved V gene accounts for under half of the shortfall where checked; the remainder is of unknown origin. Present in this sample are fewer than 300,000 clones, roughly 88% of which were seen just once. The ten largest account for under 0.95% of the sample. The sequenced sample was peripheral blood. Source of these receptors: a woman aged 25 to 39 with acute or convalescent COVID-19.

The V and J genes are TRBV5-1 and TRBJ2-1; 7 positions agree with TRBD1. Germline V CDR1 and CDR2: SGHRS, YFSETQ. Trimming cost V 2 bases and J 1 base; bases outside gene matches: 3. The CDR3 has 15 residues. The CDR3 spells CASSFEGASYNEQFF. For the CDR3, the DNA is TGCGCCAGCAGCTTTGAGGGGGCTTCCTACAATGAGCAGTTCTTC.

The CDR3 coding sequence is TGTGCCTGGAGTACACCCGGGACCTTGGGGGGAAAACTGTTTTTT. Translating gives CAWSTPGTLGGKLFF. The chain joins TRBV30 to TRBJ1-4; perhaps TRBD1 as D (5 bases). Germline V gene lookup returns CDR1 GTSNPN and CDR2 SVGIG (reference sequence). The CDR3 consists of 15 residues. Trimming removed 2 bases at V and 10 bases at J, with 20 bases between.

This chain links TRBV5-1 with TRBJ1-4; D is unresolved. The V gene's germline CDR1 is SGHRS and CDR2 YFSETQ. Trimming shortened V by 2 bases and J by 3 bases, and 14 bases separated the two germline ends. The CDR3 contains 16 residues. CDR3 nucleotide sequence: TGCGCCAGCAGCTTCCGCCCAGACACGGCTAATGAAAAACTGTTTTTT. This sequence encodes CASSFRPDTANEKLFF.

The genes are TRBV4-3 and TRBJ2-1; TRBD2 aligns across 10 bases. The CDR3 runs to 16 residues. V was clipped by 0 bases and J by 7 bases; unmatched bases: 6. CDR1 and CDR2 from the germline V gene are LGHNA and YSLEER. The CDR3 nucleotides are TGCGCCAGCAGCCAAGATCTACTAGCGGGGACTAATGAGCAGTTCTTC. Translated, it gives CASSQDLLAGTNEQFF.

The chain joins TRBV27 to TRBJ1-1; 7 bases match TRBD1. Looked up from germline, CDR1 is MNHEY and CDR2 is SMNVEV (reference sequence). There are 16 residues in the CDR3. The V and J ends lost 1 base and 5 bases, in that order; junction bases with no gene match: 10. Here the CDR3 reads CASSLFGTVLRTEAFF. DNA for the CDR3: TGTGCCAGCAGTTTATTCGGGACAGTTCTGCGTACTGAAGCTTTCTTT.

V is TRBV13 and J is TRBJ2-2; 11 bases match TRBD2. With 3 bases clipped from V and 7 bases from J, the junction kept 7 bases outside the gene matches. Germline values: CDR1 PRHDT, CDR2 FYEKMQ (reference sequence). There are 16 residues in the CDR3. The CDR3 nucleotides read TGTGCCAGCAGCTTCAGACTAGCGGGATGGGGCGGGGAGCTGTTTTTT. Translating gives CASSFRLAGWGGELFF.

The chain recombines TRBV5-1 with TRBJ2-1, with 10 bases identical to TRBD1. Germline CDR1 is SGHRS and CDR2 is YFSETQ. J was trimmed by 6 bases and V by 0 bases; bases with no gene match: 6. The CDR3 consists of 16 residues. CDR3 bases: TGCGCCAGCAGCTTGGAGTTGGACAGGGGGGTCAATGAGCAGTTCTTC. It codes for CASSLELDRGVNEQFF.

This clone was seen a single time. J is TRBJ1-6 and V is TRBV7-2, with 7 bases identical to TRBD1. The CDR3 loop spans 15 amino acids. Germline V lookup: CDR1 SGHTA, CDR2 FQGNSA. Trimming removed 1 base from V and 7 bases from J; junction bases left unmatched: 4. CDR3 bases: TGTGCCAGCAGCTTAGGACAGGGTAGCAATTCACCCCTCCACTTT. Its protein product is CASSLGQGSNSPLHF.

This chain uses TRBV12-3 or TRBV12-4 with TRBJ1-2, with 7 positions matching TRBD1. V lost 3 bases, J lost 5 bases, and 3 bases stayed unmatched. This CDR3 has 13 amino acids. In DNA form, the CDR3 reads TGTGCCAGCAGTTTTCGGGACAGTTATGGCTACACCTTC. Residues: CASSFRDSYGYTF.

This clone came up once. The V gene is TRBV15, the J gene TRBJ2-5; the D gene is possibly TRBD2 (5 bases). Germline CDR1 and CDR2: LNHNV and YYDKDF (reference sequence). CDR3 length equals 14 residues. V lost 1 base and J 1 base, leaving 7 bases between the germline ends. Here the CDR3 reads CATSRGRGQETQYF. The CDR3 DNA reads TGTGCCACCAGCAGAGGACGGGGCCAAGAGACCCAGTACTTC.

The chain employs TRBV7-9 and TRBJ2-7, with TRBD1 matching 9 bases. CDR3 length equals 13 residues. CDR1 and CDR2 from the germline V gene are SEHNR and FQNEAQ (reference sequence). Germline trimming cut 5 bases from V and 7 bases from J; bases unmatched to any gene: 6. Written as DNA, the CDR3 is TGTGCCAGCAGCATACAGGGGGCTGGGGAGCAGTACTTC. The encoded protein is CASSIQGAGEQYF.

The chain has TRBV5-1 and TRBJ1-2; D is possibly TRBD1 (5 bases). V was cut by 3 bases and J by 2 bases, with 8 bases left in between. Germline V gene data show CDR1 as SGHRS and CDR2 as YFSETQ. This CDR3 is built from 13 residues. CDR3 DNA: TGCGCCAGCAGCTCCAGGGTCAACTATGGCTACACCTTC. It specifies CASSSRVNYGYTF.

The chain is built from TRBV6-1 and TRBJ2-3, with D maybe TRBD1 (6 bases). This CDR3 has 15 amino acids. CDR1 is MNHNS, CDR2 SASEGT, per germline. V lost 8 bases and J 1 base, leaving 16 bases between the germline ends. The CDR3 DNA sequence: TGTGCCAGCGGAAAACCCCAGGGGCGCACAGATACGCAGTATTTT. This codes for CASGKPQGRTDTQYF.

The CDR3 is CASSQLSVGPNTEAFF. In nucleotides, the CDR3 is TGTGCCAGTAGTCAACTAAGCGTTGGCCCGAACACTGAAGCTTTCTTT. V is TRBV19 and J is TRBJ1-1, with D unclear. The germline V gene encodes CDR1 LNHDA and CDR2 SQIVND (reference sequence). V was trimmed by 5 bases and J by 1 base, leaving 17 bases between them. This CDR3 region has 16 residues.

This clone showed up just a few times. This chain links TRBV24-1 with TRBJ2-1; TRBD2 matches 12 bases. CDR1 and CDR2 (germline): KGHDR, SFDVKD. V lost 5 bases, J lost 2 bases, and 15 bases stayed unmatched. This CDR3 is 20 amino acids long. CDR3: CATSGVMRATSGRTYNEQFF. CDR3 coding DNA: TGTGCCACCAGTGGGGTTATGCGTGCTACTAGCGGGAGGACCTACAATGAGCAGTTCTTC.

J is TRBJ2-1 and V is TRBV12-5, with 14 bases identical to TRBD2. J gave up 0 bases and V 0 bases, and 13 bases lay outside the gene matches. The CDR3 is made up of 22 amino acids. Germline-derived CDR1 and CDR2 are LGHNT and FRNRAP. The CDR3 DNA reads as TGTGCTAGTGGTTTGGTACAGAGGGGAGGACTAGCGGGAGGAAGCTCCTACAATGAGCAGTTCTTC. Amino acid sequence: CASGLVQRGGLAGGSSYNEQFF.

V and J are TRBV5-1 and TRBJ1-6; D may be TRBD1 (5 bases). CDR3 length: 13 residues. Trimming took off 6 bases at V and 7 bases at J, with 11 bases between the two ends. Looked up from germline, CDR1 is SGHRS and CDR2 is YFSETQ. The CDR3 DNA is TGCGCCAGCAATTCAGGGATGAATTCACCCCTCCACTTT. It encodes CASNSGMNSPLHF.

This sequence joins TRBV30 and TRBJ2-7, with 8 bases matching TRBD1. CDR1 is GTSNPN and CDR2 is SVGIG in the germline V gene (reference sequence). The ends lost 0 bases at V and 6 bases at J; junction bases unmatched: 16. The CDR3 is made up of 17 amino acids. The CDR3: CAWSVEGTGFRISEQYF. CDR3 DNA sequence: TGTGCCTGGAGTGTAGAGGGGACAGGATTTCGGATAAGCGAGCAGTACTTC.

The genes are TRBV7-2 and TRBJ2-3; no clear D. This CDR3 spans 15 amino acids. CDR1 is SGHTA and CDR2 is FQGNSA in the germline V gene. Trimming took off 5 bases at V and 1 base at J, with 13 bases between the two ends. The chain's CDR3 is CASSLEAIRTDTQYF. The CDR3 DNA follows: TGTGCCAGCAGCCTCGAAGCAATTCGCACAGATACGCAGTATTTT.

The chain links TRBV5-1 to TRBJ2-5, with 10 bases aligning to TRBD2. CDR1 SGHRS and CDR2 YFSETQ come from the germline V gene. After removal of 0 bases from V and 2 bases from J, the junction contained 1 base not matched to a gene. The CDR3 is made up of 15 amino acids. The CDR3, as DNA: TGCGCCAGCAGCTTGGTTAGCGGGGGGCAAGAGACCCAGTACTTC. Translating it yields CASSLVSGGQETQYF.

The rearrangement joins TRBV27 to TRBJ2-7; 8 bases agree with TRBD2. Germline V gene lookup returns CDR1 MNHEY and CDR2 SMNVEV (reference sequence). The CDR3 sequence is 12 residues long. The junction had 5 bases not matched to a gene; V was cut back by 6 bases and J by 7 bases. In DNA, the CDR3 is TGTGCCAGCAGCCGGGGGGGTTGGGAGCAGTACTTC. It specifies CASSRGGWEQYF.

This chain uses TRBV6-1 with TRBJ2-1; D uncertain. V was pared by 4 bases and J by 0 bases, with 16 bases between. This CDR3 is built from 17 residues. The germline V gene has CDR1 MNHNS and CDR2 SASEGT. The CDR3 DNA reads TGTGCCAGCAGTGGACTTTTTGGCCGGAGCTCCTACAATGAGCAGTTCTTC. Translated, it gives CASSGLFGRSSYNEQFF.

The genes are TRBV2 and TRBJ2-7; 7 bases align to TRBD1. Germline-derived CDR1 and CDR2 are SNHLY and FYNNEI. V shed 9 bases, J shed 3 bases, and the junction held 2 bases outside the gene matches. The CDR3 is 11 residues long. CDR3 DNA: TGTGCCAGTGGGACAGTCTACGAGCAGTACTTC. It encodes CASGTVYEQYF.

This chain uses TRBV6-6 with TRBJ1-2; D unclear. Trimming left V 7 bases short and J 0 bases short, with 12 bases between. CDR1 is MNHNY, CDR2 SVGAGI, per germline (reference sequence). The CDR3 runs to 14 residues. The CDR3 region has the DNA TGTGCCAGCACCTACGCGGCAGCTAACTATGGCTACACCTTC. The encoded protein is CASTYAAANYGYTF.

The gene calls are TRBV11-1 and TRBJ2-3; the match to TRBD2 covers 9 bases. The CDR3 consists of 15 residues. V dropped 3 bases and J dropped 0; count of bases not matched to a gene: 1. Germline loops: CDR1 SGHAT, CDR2 FQDESV (reference sequence). This CDR3 is CASSFTSGSTDTQYF. CDR3 in DNA: TGTGCCAGCAGCTTTACTAGCGGGAGCACAGATACGCAGTATTTT.

The genes are TRBV28 and TRBJ2-1; D unclear. The length of the CDR3 is 13 residues. The germline gives CDR1 MDHEN, CDR2 SYDVKM. In nucleotides, the CDR3 is TGTGCTTGGGCCCAAAGCTCCTACAATGAGCAGTTCTTC. It encodes CAWAQSSYNEQFF.

The V gene is TRBV15, the J gene TRBJ1-3; D gene unclear. V was pared by 0 bases and J by 5 bases, with 8 bases between. Per germline, CDR1 LNHNV and CDR2 YYDKDF (reference sequence). CDR3 length: 14 residues. CDR3 sequence: CATSRDRSRNTIYF. In DNA form, the CDR3 reads TGTGCCACCAGCAGAGACCGTTCCCGAAACACCATATATTTT.